The entry below gives a single T cell receptor (beta chain) sequence along with its context. The target antigen is unknown. This record comes from a study of CD8 T cells in ankylosing spondylitis. Findings and limits, study-wide: Earlier studies detected some motif variants in reactive arthritis synovial fluid and blood. Significant enrichment of disease-linked clones was reportedly seen in matched ankylosing spondylitis synovial fluid.

Generation of TCR beta libraries employed quantitative 5'-RACE incorporating molecular barcodes. Each CDR3 protein gets one entry after TCRdb re-called the 5' RACE reads with MiXCR. The sample includes about 230,000 distinct CDR3 sequences, 7.5% to 9.5% seen only once; the top ten take around 4.4%. CDR1 is SQVTM, CDR2 ANQGSEA, per germline. This CDR3 is built from 10 residues. The ends were cut back, 8 bases at V and 2 bases at J, with 6 bases in the middle. The rearrangement joins TRBV29-1 to TRBJ2-5; no reliable D call. Sequenced material: blood, either unsorted or a sorted T cell fraction (not recorded which). The sequence was collected from a female donor with ankylosing spondylitis or in good health (not recorded which). CDR3 residues: CSTEQETQYF. In DNA form, the CDR3 reads TGCAGCACCGAACAAGAGACCCAGTACTTC.